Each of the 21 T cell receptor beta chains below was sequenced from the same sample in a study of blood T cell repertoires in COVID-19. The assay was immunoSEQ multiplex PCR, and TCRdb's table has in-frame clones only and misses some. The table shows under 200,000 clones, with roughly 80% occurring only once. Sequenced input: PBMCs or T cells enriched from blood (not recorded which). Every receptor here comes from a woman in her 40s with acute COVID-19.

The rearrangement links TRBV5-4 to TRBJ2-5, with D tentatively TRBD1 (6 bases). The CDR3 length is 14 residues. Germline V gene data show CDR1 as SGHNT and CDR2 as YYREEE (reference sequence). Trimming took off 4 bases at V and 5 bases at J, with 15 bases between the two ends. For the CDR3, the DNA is TGTGCCAGCAGCCGTAGACAGGTAGCGGAGACCCAGTACTTC. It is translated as CASSRRQVAETQYF.

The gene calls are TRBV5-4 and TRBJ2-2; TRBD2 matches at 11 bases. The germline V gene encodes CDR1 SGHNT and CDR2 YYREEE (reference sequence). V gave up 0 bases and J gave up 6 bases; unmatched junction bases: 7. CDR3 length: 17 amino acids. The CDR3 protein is CASSLAGGSGRAGELFF. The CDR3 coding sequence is TGTGCCAGCAGCTTGGCCGGTGGTAGCGGGAGGGCCGGGGAGCTGTTTTTT. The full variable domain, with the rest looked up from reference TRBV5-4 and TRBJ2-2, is ETGVTQSPTHLIKTRGQQVTLRCSSQSGHNTVSWYQQALGQGPQFIFQYYREEENGRGNFPPRFSGLQFPNYSSELNVNALELDDSALYLCASSLAGGSGRAGELFFGEGSRLTVL.

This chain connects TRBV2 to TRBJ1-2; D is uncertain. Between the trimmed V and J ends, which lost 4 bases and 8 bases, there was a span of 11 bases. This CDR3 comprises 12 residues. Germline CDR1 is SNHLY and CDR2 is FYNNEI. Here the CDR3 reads CASSAGSLGYTF. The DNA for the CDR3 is TGTGCCAGCAGTGCAGGCAGCTTAGGCTACACCTTC.

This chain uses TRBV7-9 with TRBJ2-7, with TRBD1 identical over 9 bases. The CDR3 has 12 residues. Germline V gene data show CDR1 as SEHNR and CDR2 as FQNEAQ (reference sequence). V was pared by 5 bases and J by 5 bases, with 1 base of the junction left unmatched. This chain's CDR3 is CASSRTGDEQYF. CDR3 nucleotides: TGTGCCAGCAGCCGGACAGGGGACGAGCAGTACTTC.

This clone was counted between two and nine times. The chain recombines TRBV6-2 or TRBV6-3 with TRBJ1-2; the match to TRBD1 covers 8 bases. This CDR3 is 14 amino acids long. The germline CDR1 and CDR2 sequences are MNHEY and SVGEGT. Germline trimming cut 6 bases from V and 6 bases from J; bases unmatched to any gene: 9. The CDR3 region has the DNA TGTGCCAGCAGCCCACCGGACAGGGTTAATGGCTACACCTTC. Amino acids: CASSPPDRVNGYTF.

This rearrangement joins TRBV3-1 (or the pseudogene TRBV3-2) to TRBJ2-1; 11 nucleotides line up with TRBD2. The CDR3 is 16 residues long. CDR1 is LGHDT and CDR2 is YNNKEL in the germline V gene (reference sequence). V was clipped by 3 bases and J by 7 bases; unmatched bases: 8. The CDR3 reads CASSQGGLAGPNEQFF. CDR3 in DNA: TGTGCCAGCAGCCAGGGAGGACTAGCGGGCCCTAATGAGCAGTTCTTC.

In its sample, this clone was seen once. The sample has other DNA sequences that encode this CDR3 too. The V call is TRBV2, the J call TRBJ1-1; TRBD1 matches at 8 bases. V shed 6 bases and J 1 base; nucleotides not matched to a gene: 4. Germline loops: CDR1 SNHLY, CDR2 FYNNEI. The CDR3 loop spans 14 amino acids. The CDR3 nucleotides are TGTGCCAGCAGCCGACAGGGGTCGAACACTGAAGCTTTCTTT. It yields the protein CASSRQGSNTEAFF.

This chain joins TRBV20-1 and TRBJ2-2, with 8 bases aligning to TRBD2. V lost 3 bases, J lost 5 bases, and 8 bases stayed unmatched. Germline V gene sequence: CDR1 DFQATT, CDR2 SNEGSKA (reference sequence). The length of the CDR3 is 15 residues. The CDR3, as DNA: TGCAGTGCTAGTTCTTTTCCGGGGGGGACCGGGGAGCTGTTTTTT. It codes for CSASSFPGGTGELFF.

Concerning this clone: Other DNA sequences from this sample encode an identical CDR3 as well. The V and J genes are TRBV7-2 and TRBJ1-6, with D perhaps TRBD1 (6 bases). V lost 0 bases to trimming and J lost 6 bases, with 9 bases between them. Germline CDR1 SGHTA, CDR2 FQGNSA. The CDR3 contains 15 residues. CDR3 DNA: TGTGCCAGCAGCTTAGCCAGGGGCCCTAATTCACCCCTCCACTTT. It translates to CASSLARGPNSPLHF. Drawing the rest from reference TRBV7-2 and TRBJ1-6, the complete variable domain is GAGVSQSPSNKVTEKGKDVELRCDPISGHTALYWYRQSLGQGLEFLIYFQGNSAPDKSGLPSDRFSAERTGGSVSTLTIQRTQQEDSAVYLCASSLARGPNSPLHFGNGTRLTVT.

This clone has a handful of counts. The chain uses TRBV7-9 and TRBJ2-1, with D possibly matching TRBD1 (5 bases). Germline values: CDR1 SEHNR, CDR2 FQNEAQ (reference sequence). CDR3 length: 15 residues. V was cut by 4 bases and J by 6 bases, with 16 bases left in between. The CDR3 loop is CASSSPGPMPNEQFF. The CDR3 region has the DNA TGTGCCAGCAGCTCCCCAGGGCCAATGCCCAATGAGCAGTTCTTC.

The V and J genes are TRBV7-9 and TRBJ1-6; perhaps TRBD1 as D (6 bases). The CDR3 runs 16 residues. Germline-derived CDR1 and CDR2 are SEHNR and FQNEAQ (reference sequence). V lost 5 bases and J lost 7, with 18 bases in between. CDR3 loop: CASSASIQGGNSPLHF. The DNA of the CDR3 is TGTGCCAGCAGCGCCTCAATACAGGGTGGAAATTCACCCCTCCACTTT. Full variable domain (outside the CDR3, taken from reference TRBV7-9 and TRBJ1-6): DTGVSQNPRHKITKRGQNVTFRCDPISEHNRLYWYRQTLGQGPEFLTYFQNEAQLEKSRLLSDRFSAERPKGSFSTLEIQRTEQGDSAMYLCASSASIQGGNSPLHFGNGTRLTVT.

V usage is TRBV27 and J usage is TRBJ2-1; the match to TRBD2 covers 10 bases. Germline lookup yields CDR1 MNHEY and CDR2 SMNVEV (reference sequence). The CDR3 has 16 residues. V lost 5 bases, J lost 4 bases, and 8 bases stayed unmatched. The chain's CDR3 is CASSPRASGSYNEQFF. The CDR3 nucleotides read TGTGCCAGCAGTCCGCGGGCTAGCGGGAGTTACAATGAGCAGTTCTTC.

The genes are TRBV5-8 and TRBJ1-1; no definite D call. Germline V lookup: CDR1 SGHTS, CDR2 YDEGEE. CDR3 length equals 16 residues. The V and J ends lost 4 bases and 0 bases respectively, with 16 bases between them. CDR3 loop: CASSPRRGGLNTEAFF. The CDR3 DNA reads TGTGCCAGCAGCCCGAGGCGGGGTGGGTTGAACACTGAAGCTTTCTTT.

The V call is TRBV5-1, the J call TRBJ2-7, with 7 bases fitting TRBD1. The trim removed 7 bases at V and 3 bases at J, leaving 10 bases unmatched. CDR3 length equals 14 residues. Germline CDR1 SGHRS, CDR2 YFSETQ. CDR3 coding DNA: TGCGCCAGCGGCCTGGACAGGAGTTACTACGAGCAGTACTTC. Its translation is CASGLDRSYYEQYF.

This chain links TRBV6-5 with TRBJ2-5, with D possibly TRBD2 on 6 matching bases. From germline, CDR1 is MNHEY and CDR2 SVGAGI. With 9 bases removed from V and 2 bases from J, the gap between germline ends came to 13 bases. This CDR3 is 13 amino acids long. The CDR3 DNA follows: TGTGCCAGGTGTTGGAGGGGTCAAGAGACCCAGTACTTC. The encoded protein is CARCWRGQETQYF.

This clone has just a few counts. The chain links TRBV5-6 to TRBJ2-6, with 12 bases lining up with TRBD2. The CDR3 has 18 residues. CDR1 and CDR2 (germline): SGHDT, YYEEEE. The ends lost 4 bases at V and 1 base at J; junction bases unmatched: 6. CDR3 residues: CASSPGLAGQSGANVLTF. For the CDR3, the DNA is TGTGCCAGCAGCCCCGGACTAGCGGGGCAATCTGGGGCCAACGTCCTGACTTTC.

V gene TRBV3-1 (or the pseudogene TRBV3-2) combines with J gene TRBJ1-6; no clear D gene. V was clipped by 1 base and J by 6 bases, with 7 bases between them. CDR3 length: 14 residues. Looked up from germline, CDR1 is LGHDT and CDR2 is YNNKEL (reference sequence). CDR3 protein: CASSQGSFNSPLHF. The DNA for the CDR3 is TGTGCCAGCAGCCAAGGGAGTTTTAATTCACCCCTCCACTTT.

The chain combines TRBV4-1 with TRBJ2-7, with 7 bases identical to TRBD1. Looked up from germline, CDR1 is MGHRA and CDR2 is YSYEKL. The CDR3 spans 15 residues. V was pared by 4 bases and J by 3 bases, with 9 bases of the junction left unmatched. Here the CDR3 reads CASSLGWQGVYEQYF. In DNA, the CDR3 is TGCGCCAGCAGCCTGGGGTGGCAGGGGGTCTACGAGCAGTACTTC.

The CDR3 DNA reads TGTGCCAGCAGCGGACAGGGGAACACTGAAGCTTTCTTT. It is translated as CASSGQGNTEAFF. V and J are TRBV6-1 and TRBJ1-1; 8 bases fit TRBD1. Trimming removed 6 bases from V and 1 base from J; junction bases left unmatched: 1. The CDR3 spans 13 residues. Germline V gene data show CDR1 as MNHNS and CDR2 as SASEGT.

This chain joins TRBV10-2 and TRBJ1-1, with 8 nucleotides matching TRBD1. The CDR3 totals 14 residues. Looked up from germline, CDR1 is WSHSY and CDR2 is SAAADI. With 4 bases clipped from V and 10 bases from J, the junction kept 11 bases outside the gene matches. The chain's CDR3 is CASSGTGTNSRAFF. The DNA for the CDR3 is TGCGCCAGCAGTGGGACAGGGACTAATTCAAGAGCTTTCTTT.

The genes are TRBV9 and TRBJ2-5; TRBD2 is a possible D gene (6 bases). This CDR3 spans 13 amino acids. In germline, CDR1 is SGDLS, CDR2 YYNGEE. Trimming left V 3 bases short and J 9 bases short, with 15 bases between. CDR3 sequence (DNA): TGTGCCAGCAGCGGCGGAGGGAGTTTGTCCCAGTACTTC. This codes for CASSGGGSLSQYF.